A selection of T cell receptor beta chains follows, all from one sample in a study of T cells in Graves' hyperthyroidism and ophthalmopathy. TCRdb processed the multiplex PCR reads anew with MiXCR; each CDR3 protein has one entry. The repertoire holds 700,000 or so distinct CDR3 sequences, with approximately 14% as singletons. The sample comprised blood. The source is a woman aged 50 to 60 with Graves' ophthalmopathy. The CDR3 runs from the conserved cysteine through the conserved F or W. Fields, in order: V gene, D gene, clone size, CDR3 length, J gene, CDR3 protein, CDR3 DNA. A D gene is named only where the DNA matches it firmly. Expanded clones get a size class; other rows say once, few or many, or leave the size out.

>TRBV12-3/TRBV12-4|TRBD1|few|17|TRBJ1-4
CASSPRTGISTNEKLFF
TGTGCCAGCAGTCCTAGGACAGGGATCAGTACTAATGAAAAACTGTTTTTT
>TRBV10-3|NA|NA|16|TRBJ2-1
CAISEVQDPYGNEQSF
TGCGCCATCAGTGAGGTACAGGACCCCTATGGCAATGAGCAGTCCTTC
>TRBV7-2|NA|many|17|TRBJ1-3
CASSLAGKGHSGNTIYF
TGTGCCAGCAGCTTAGCGGGGAAGGGACACTCTGGAAACACCATATATTTT
>TRBV6-5|NA|many|15|TRBJ2-2
CASSYGGEHTGELFF
TGTGCCAGCAGTTATGGAGGGGAGCACACCGGGGAGCTGTTTTTT
>TRBV29-1|NA|NA|14|TRBJ1-1
CSVEDPLVREKAFF
TGCAGCGTTGAAGACCCCCTTGTCAGGGAGAAAGCTTTCTTT
>TRBV5-1|TRBD1|NA|16|TRBJ2-1
CASSSLDRGTHNEQFF
TGTGCCAGCAGCTCGCTGGACAGGGGGACTCACAATGAGCAGTTCTTC
>TRBV18|TRBD1|NA|19|TRBJ2-1
CASSPLGTGGLAQFNEQFF
TGTGCCAGCTCACCACTCGGGACAGGGGGCTTGGCACAATTCAATGAGCAGTTCTTC
>TRBV7-2|TRBD1|NA|15|TRBJ2-7
CASSQPGTAAYEQYF
TGTGCCAGCAGCCAACCCGGGACAGCAGCCTACGAGCAGTACTTC
>TRBV20-1|TRBD2|NA|13|TRBJ2-3
CSAGLAATDTQYF
TGCAGTGCTGGACTAGCAGCCACAGATACGCAGTATTTT
>TRBV19|TRBD2|NA|16|TRBJ2-3
CASSTHRTSFSDTQYF
TGTGCCAGTAGTACCCACCGGACTAGCTTTTCCGATACGCAGTATTTT
>TRBV28|NA|many|13|TRBJ2-1
CASSFFEGNEQFF
TGTGCCAGCAGTTTCTTTGAGGGCAATGAGCAGTTCTTC
>TRBV6-9|NA|NA|16|TRBJ1-3
CASSSGTPSSGNTIYF
TGTGCCAGCAGTTCAGGGACGCCTAGCTCTGGAAACACCATATATTTT
>TRBV3-1|TRBD2|NA|15|TRBJ2-5
CASSQTGLASETQYF
TGTGCCAGCAGCCAAACGGGACTAGCGAGTGAGACCCAGTACTTC
>TRBV4-1|TRBD1|many|14|TRBJ1-2
CASSPTDRDRGYTF
TGCGCCAGCAGCCCAACCGACAGGGATCGTGGCTACACCTTC
>TRBV12-3/TRBV12-4|TRBD1|many|14|TRBJ1-1
CASTRLTGVTEAFF
TGTGCCAGCACCCGCCTTACAGGGGTCACTGAAGCTTTCTTT
>TRBV5-1|NA|many|16|TRBJ2-3
CASSFGGPALRDTQYF
TGCGCCAGCAGCTTTGGGGGACCAGCTTTGAGAGATACGCAGTATTTT
>TRBV18|NA|NA|15|TRBJ1-6
CASRQTENKNSPLHF
TGTGCCAGCCGACAGACAGAGAATAAGAATTCACCCCTCCACTTT
>TRBV7-8|NA|NA|17|TRBJ2-1
CASNLAWQVGSYNEQFF
TGTGCCAGCAACCTGGCGTGGCAGGTGGGGTCCTACAATGAGCAGTTCTTC
>TRBV28|TRBD1|many|13|TRBJ1-2
CASSSTGDRSYTF
TGTGCCAGCAGTTCTACAGGGGACCGTAGCTACACCTTC
>TRBV28|NA|few|11|TRBJ1-5
CASSTVQPQHF
TGTGCCAGCAGCACAGTTCAGCCCCAGCATTTT
>TRBV11-1|NA|many|13|TRBJ1-1
CASSFNQETEAFF
TGTGCCAGCAGCTTCAATCAGGAAACTGAAGCTTTCTTT
>TRBV7-2|TRBD2|many|20|TRBJ2-7
CASSPQAVAGVVVRAYEQYF
TGTGCCAGCAGCCCACAGGCCGTAGCGGGGGTGGTGGTTCGGGCTTACGAGCAGTACTTC
>TRBV28|NA|NA|18|TRBJ2-7
CASSFPSSSTGIFYEQYF
TGTGCCAGCAGTTTTCCGTCTTCCTCGACAGGAATTTTCTACGAGCAGTACTTC
>TRBV5-1|TRBD1|many|14|TRBJ2-3
CASSPGTATDTQYF
TGCGCCAGCAGCCCCGGGACAGCAACAGATACGCAGTATTTT
>TRBV7-6|TRBD2|NA|17|TRBJ2-1
CASSGTSGRGSYNEQFF
TGTGCCAGCAGCGGAACTAGCGGGAGAGGCTCCTACAATGAGCAGTTCTTC
>TRBV7-3|TRBD2|many|17|TRBJ2-7
CASSLKGGLAVSYEQYF
TGTGCCAGCAGCTTAAAGGGGGGACTAGCGGTTTCCTACGAGCAGTACTTC
>TRBV27|TRBD1|many|12|TRBJ2-1
CASSHRGREQFF
TGTGCCAGCAGCCACAGGGGACGGGAGCAGTTCTTC
>TRBV24-1|TRBD1|NA|15|TRBJ2-5
CATSPGTGGGETQYF
TGTGCCACCAGCCCCGGGACAGGGGGAGGAGAGACCCAGTACTTC
>TRBV5-6|NA|few|15|TRBJ2-7
CASSLFSGIFYEQYF
TGTGCCAGCAGCTTGTTCTCGGGGATATTCTACGAGCAGTACTTC
>TRBV19|NA|NA|15|TRBJ1-5
CASSILGPTNQPQHF
TGTGCCAGTAGTATCCTGGGACCGACCAATCAGCCCCAGCATTTT
>TRBV15|NA|few|15|TRBJ1-2
CATSRATARNYGYTF
TGTGCCACCAGCAGGGCGACAGCTCGTAACTATGGCTACACCTTC
>TRBV28|NA|NA|14|TRBJ1-3
CASSSGTWGNTIYF
TGTGCCAGCAGTTCAGGGACATGGGGAAACACCATATATTTT
>TRBV7-8|TRBD1|many|16|TRBJ2-4
CASSADRGLAKNIQYF
TGTGCCAGCAGCGCAGACAGGGGTCTAGCCAAAAACATTCAGTACTTC
>TRBV29-1|TRBD1|many|15|TRBJ2-1
CSVEVGQESYNEQFF
TGCAGCGTTGAAGTCGGACAGGAGTCCTACAATGAGCAGTTCTTC
>TRBV6-5|NA|many|14|TRBJ1-1
CASSYYSGSAEAFF
TGTGCCAGCAGTTACTATTCAGGATCAGCTGAAGCTTTCTTT
>TRBV27|TRBD2|many|20|TRBJ2-3
CASRRVGTSGRISSTDTQYF
TGTGCCAGCAGGCGCGTCGGGACTAGCGGGAGGATTAGTAGCACAGATACGCAGTATTTT
>TRBV28|TRBD2|many|16|TRBJ2-5
CASSFSWSGRQETQYF
TGTGCCAGCAGTTTCTCATGGAGCGGGAGGCAAGAGACCCAGTACTTC
>TRBV2|TRBD2|many|15|TRBJ2-3
CASRTSGMVADTQYF
TGTGCCAGCAGGACTAGCGGGATGGTTGCAGATACGCAGTATTTT
>TRBV12-3/TRBV12-4|NA|many|16|TRBJ1-3
CASIDQGRARGNTIYF
TGTGCCAGCATCGATCAGGGACGGGCACGTGGAAACACCATATATTTT
>TRBV7-3|NA|many|14|TRBJ2-1
CASSRNPVINEQFF
TGTGCCAGCAGCCGTAATCCCGTCATCAATGAGCAGTTCTTC
>TRBV30|NA|NA|13|TRBJ1-5
CAWGGGDNQPQHF
TGTGCCTGGGGGGGGGGGGACAATCAGCCCCAGCATTTT
>TRBV7-8|TRBD1|many|13|TRBJ2-5
CASSLMGQGAQYF
TGTGCCAGCAGCTTAATGGGACAGGGTGCCCAGTACTTC
>TRBV19|NA|few|14|TRBJ2-7
CASSIGGGSYEQYF
TGTGCCAGTAGTATAGGGGGAGGATCCTACGAGCAGTACTTC
>TRBV27|TRBD2|many|18|TRBJ2-4
CASSPHWTSGRSKNIQYF
TGTGCCAGCAGTCCTCACTGGACTAGCGGGAGATCAAAAAACATTCAGTACTTC
>TRBV28|TRBD2|many|15|TRBJ2-1
CASSFVRLADNEQFF
TGTGCCAGCAGTTTTGTAAGACTAGCGGACAATGAGCAGTTCTTC
>TRBV10-3|NA|many|15|TRBJ1-5
CAISEWGGGNQPQHF
TGTGCCATCAGTGAATGGGGTGGGGGAAATCAGCCCCAGCATTTT
>TRBV7-2|TRBD1|many|15|TRBJ2-1
CASSLDRGRFNEQFF
TGTGCCAGCAGCTTGGACAGGGGGAGATTCAATGAGCAGTTCTTC
>TRBV18|NA|many|12|TRBJ2-2
CASSPNTGELFF
TGTGCCAGCAGCCCAAACACCGGGGAGCTGTTTTTT
>TRBV7-3|NA|few|20|TRBJ2-2
CASSPTGSREFGSNTGELFF
TGTGCCAGCAGCCCCACGGGAAGCAGGGAATTTGGATCGAACACCGGGGAGCTGTTTTTT
>TRBV2|NA|many|13|TRBJ1-5
CASSAAGNQPQHF
TGTGCCAGCAGTGCTGCAGGGAATCAGCCCCAGCATTTT
>TRBV28|TRBD2|many|16|TRBJ2-1
CASSLWGTSFSNEQFF
TGTGCCAGCAGTTTATGGGGGACTAGTTTTAGCAATGAGCAGTTCTTC
>TRBV12-3/TRBV12-4|NA|many|13|TRBJ1-1
CASSLEAPGEAFF
TGTGCCAGCAGTTTAGAGGCCCCAGGAGAAGCTTTCTTT
>TRBV5-1|NA|many|14|TRBJ1-2
CASSLSGGNYGYTF
TGCGCCAGCAGCTTGTCGGGAGGGAACTATGGCTACACCTTC
>TRBV6-2/TRBV6-3|NA|many|15|TRBJ1-2
CASSYSVPASYGYTF
TGTGCCAGCAGTTACTCCGTTCCGGCGAGTTATGGCTACACCTTC